The sequence of this TCR beta chain was determined in a study of technical replicates of blood from several donors. This table comes from immunoSEQ multiplex PCR, and its TCRdb copy is limited to in-frame clones, with some not included. The table shows some 64,000 clones, with almost 97% occurring only once. The CDR3 covers 18 residues. The V gene lost 3 bases and the J gene lost 2 bases, with 20 bases spanning the gap. Germline values: CDR1 SGHAT, CDR2 FQDESV (reference sequence). The TCR originated in a human donor in good health. Specimen: T cells isolated from PBMCs. The V call is TRBV11-1, the J call TRBJ2-1; D may be TRBD2 (5 bases). This chain's CDR3 is CASSFLPPSHTTYNEQFF. DNA for the CDR3: TGTGCCAGCAGCTTCCTTCCCCCTAGCCACACCACCTACAATGAGCAGTTCTTC.